This T cell receptor (beta chain) emerged from a study of blood T cell repertoires in COVID-19. Study at large: The United States, Italy and Spain provided the acute and convalescent COVID-19 samples. In each case, the material was cDNA or gDNA derived from T cells, B-cell-depleted T cells, or PBMCs.

Repertoires were generated with immunoSEQ multiplex PCR, while TCRdb's copy carries only in-frame clones and drops some. The table has approximately 74,000 clones, approximately 88% seen once. Germline CDR1 reads SGHAT; CDR2 reads FQNNGV. This CDR3 spans 16 amino acids. V was shortened by 0 bases and J by 0 bases, with 8 bases between the two germline ends. The sample consisted of peripheral blood. The chain carries TRBV11-2 and TRBJ2-2, with D perhaps TRBD2 (6 bases). This sequence was found in a man older than 75 with active or convalescent COVID-19. The CDR3 region is CASSLEGGANTGELFF. The CDR3 nucleotides are TGTGCCAGCAGCTTAGAGGGCGGGGCGAACACCGGGGAGCTGTTTTTT. Combining the CDR3 with reference TRBV11-2 and TRBJ2-2 gives the whole variable domain EAGVAQSPRYKIIEKRQSVAFWCNPISGHATLYWYQQILGQGPKLLIQFQNNGVVDDSQLPKDRFSAERLKGVDSTLKIQPAKLEDSAVYLCASSLEGGANTGELFFGEGSRLTVL.